Reported below is one TCR beta chain. Its target is unknown. This specimen belongs to a study of molecular identifiers for immune sequencing clone quantification. Study conclusions and caveats: Highly expanded clone sizes could be underestimated by identical TCR molecules that share a barcode.

The length of the CDR3 is 14 residues. V shed 11 bases and J shed 6 bases, with 20 bases lying between them. Germline V gene data show CDR1 as LNHDA and CDR2 as SQIVND (reference sequence). TCRdb re-analysed the PCR reads in MiXCR, keeping a single row per CDR3 protein. Among some 680,000 distinct CDR3 sequences listed, approximately 24% were seen once. Sorting captured naive CD8 T cells as CD8+CD4-CCR7+CD45RA+. V gene TRBV19 combines with J gene TRBJ1-5; D not resolved. The receptor was isolated from a human donor in good health. Some libraries in this study had Jurkat cell RNA spiked in. Specimen: naive CD8+ T cells from blood, with Jurkat cell RNA spiked in. Subset given: FACS-sorted CD8+CD4-CCR7+CD45RA+ naive T cells. CDR3 loop: CASTGLGFSQPQHF. Here the CDR3 DNA reads TGTGCCTCGACTGGATTGGGGTTCTCTCAGCCCCAGCATTTT.